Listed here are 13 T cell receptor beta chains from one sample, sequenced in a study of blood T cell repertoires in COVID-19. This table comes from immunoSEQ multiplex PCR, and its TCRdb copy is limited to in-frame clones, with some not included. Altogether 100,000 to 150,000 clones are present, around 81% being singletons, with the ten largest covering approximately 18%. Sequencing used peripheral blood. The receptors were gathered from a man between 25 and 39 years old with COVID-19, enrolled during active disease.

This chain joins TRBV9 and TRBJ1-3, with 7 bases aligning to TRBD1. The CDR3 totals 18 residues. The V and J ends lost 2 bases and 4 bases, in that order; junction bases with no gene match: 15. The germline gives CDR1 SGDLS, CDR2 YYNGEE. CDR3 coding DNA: TGTGCCAGCAGCGTCTCAATCTCCACAGGGGCAGGAGGAAACACCATATATTTT. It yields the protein CASSVSISTGAGGNTIYF.

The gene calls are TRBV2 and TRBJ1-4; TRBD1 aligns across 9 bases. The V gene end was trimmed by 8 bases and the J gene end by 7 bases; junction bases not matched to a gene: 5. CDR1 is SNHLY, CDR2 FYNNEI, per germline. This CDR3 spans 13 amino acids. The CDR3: CASGTGLVEKLFF. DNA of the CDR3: TGTGCCAGCGGGACAGGGCTAGTTGAAAAACTGTTTTTT.

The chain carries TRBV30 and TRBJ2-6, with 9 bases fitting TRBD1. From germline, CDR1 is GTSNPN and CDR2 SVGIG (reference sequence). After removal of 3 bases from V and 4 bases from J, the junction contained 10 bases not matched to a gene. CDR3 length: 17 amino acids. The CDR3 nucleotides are TGTGCCTGGAGACGGACAGGGGATCGTCTCGGGGCCAACGTCCTGACTTTC. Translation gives CAWRRTGDRLGANVLTF.

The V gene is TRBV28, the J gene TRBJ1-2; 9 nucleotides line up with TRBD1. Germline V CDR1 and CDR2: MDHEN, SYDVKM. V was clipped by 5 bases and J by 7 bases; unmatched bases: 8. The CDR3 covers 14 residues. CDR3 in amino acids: CASSPTGGFSGYTF. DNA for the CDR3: TGTGCCAGCAGTCCGACAGGGGGTTTCTCTGGCTACACCTTC.

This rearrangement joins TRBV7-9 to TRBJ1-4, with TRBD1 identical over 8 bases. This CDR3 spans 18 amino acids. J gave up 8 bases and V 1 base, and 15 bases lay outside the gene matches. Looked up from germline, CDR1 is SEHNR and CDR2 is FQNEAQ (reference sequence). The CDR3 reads CASSLVVGQGAPNEKLFF. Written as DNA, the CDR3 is TGTGCCAGCAGCTTAGTTGTTGGACAGGGAGCACCAAACGAAAAACTGTTTTTT.

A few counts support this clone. The CDR3 protein is CASSTQTSGIHNGETQYF. CDR3 in DNA: TGTGCCAGCAGTACGCAGACTAGCGGGATACATAACGGAGAGACCCAGTACTTC. V is TRBV27 and J is TRBJ2-5; TRBD2 matches at 11 bases. Germline CDR1 is MNHEY and CDR2 is SMNVEV (reference sequence). The CDR3 contains 18 residues. V dropped 5 bases and J dropped 4; count of bases not matched to a gene: 15.

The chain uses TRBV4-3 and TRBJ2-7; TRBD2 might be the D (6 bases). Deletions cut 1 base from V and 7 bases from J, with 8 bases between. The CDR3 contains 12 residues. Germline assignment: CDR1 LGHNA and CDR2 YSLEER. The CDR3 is CASSQGGVEQYF. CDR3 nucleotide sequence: TGCGCCAGCAGCCAAGGCGGGGTTGAGCAGTACTTC.

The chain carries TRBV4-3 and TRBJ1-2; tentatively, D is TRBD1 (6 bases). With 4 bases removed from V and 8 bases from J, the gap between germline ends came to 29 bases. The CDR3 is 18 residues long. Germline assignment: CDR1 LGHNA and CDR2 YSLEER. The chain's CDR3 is CASSLFWQGVTSQGGYTF. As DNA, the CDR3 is TGCGCCAGCAGCCTCTTTTGGCAGGGAGTAACCTCCCAGGGGGGCTACACCTTC.

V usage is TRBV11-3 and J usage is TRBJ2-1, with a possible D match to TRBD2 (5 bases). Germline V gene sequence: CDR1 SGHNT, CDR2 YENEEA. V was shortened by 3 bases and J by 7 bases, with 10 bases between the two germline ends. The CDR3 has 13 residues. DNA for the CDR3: TGTGCCAGCAGCTTCGGGGTAGTTAATGAGCAGTTCTTC. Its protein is CASSFGVVNEQFF.

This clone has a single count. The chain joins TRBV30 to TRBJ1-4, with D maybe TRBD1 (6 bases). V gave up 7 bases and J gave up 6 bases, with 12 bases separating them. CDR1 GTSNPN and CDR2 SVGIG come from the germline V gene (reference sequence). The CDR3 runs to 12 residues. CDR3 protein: CASGQWHEKLFF. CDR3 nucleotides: TGTGCCTCCGGACAGTGGCATGAAAAACTGTTTTTT.

CDR3 DNA sequence: TGTGCCAGCAGACCGGGACAGGCCTACGAGCAGTACTTC. This gives the protein CASRPGQAYEQYF. The chain has TRBV11-1 and TRBJ2-7; the match to TRBD1 covers 8 bases. This CDR3 is built from 13 residues. Germline lookup yields CDR1 SGHAT and CDR2 FQDESV (reference sequence). The junction had 3 bases not matched to a gene; V was cut back by 6 bases and J by 2 bases.

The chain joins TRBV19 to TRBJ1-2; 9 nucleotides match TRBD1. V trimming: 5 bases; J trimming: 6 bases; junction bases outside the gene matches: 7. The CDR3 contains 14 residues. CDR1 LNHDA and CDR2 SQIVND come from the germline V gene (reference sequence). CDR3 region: CASSWDREEDGYTF. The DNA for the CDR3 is TGTGCCAGTAGTTGGGACAGGGAGGAAGATGGCTACACCTTC.

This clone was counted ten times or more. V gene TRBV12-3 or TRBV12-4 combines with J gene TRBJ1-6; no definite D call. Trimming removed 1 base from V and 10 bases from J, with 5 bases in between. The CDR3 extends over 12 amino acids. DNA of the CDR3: TGTGCCAGCAGTTTAGAACTCTCACCCCTCCACTTT. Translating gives CASSLELSPLHF.